Listed below are T cell receptor beta chains from one sample, sequenced in a study of STAT3 mutations in large granular lymphocyte leukemia. Sequencing was performed with immunoSEQ multiplex PCR; in TCRdb, only in-frame clones are kept and a portion is missing. The repertoire holds about 1,300 clones, roughly two thirds seen once, with roughly 9% in the top ten. Sequences were obtained from peripheral blood mononuclear cells. The receptors shown here come from a woman aged 65 to 85 with T-cell large granular lymphocyte leukemia. Some clones in this sample may be carry-over from other donors' samples. Each CDR3 is given with its conserved first and last residue. D genes are given only for firm matches. A clone size is listed for some rows: how often the clone was seen (once, few, many), or a class if it is expanded.

j_call,d_call,clone_size,v_call,cdr3_nt,cdr3_aa
TRBJ2-2,.,.,TRBV18,TGTGCCAGCTCACCACCGGGCGTCACCGGGGAGCTGTTTTTT,CASSPPGVTGELFF
TRBJ2-2,TRBD2,few,TRBV5-1,TGCGCCAGCAGCTTTGAAGCGGGGGGTATCGGGGAGCTGTTTTTT,CASSFEAGGIGELFF
TRBJ1-2,TRBD1,once,TRBV25-1,TGTGCCAGCAGTGATTTAAGTTTTAGGACAGGGGATCGCTACACCTTC,CASSDLSFRTGDRYTF
TRBJ2-3,TRBD2,.,TRBV7-2,TGTGCCAGCAGCTATAGTAGCGGGGGGGCGCCAGATACGCAGTATTTT,CASSYSSGGAPDTQYF
TRBJ2-7,TRBD1,.,TRBV6-5,TGTGCCAGCAGTTACAGGGACAGGGGGGGCTACGAGCAGTACTTC,CASSYRDRGGYEQYF
TRBJ1-5,.,.,TRBV2,TGTGCCAGCAGTGTAGGGGTGCACAATCAGCCCCAGCATTTT,CASSVGVHNQPQHF
TRBJ2-7,TRBD2,.,TRBV19,TGTGCCAGTAGTATCACAGGCGGGGGGTCAACCTACGAGCAGTACTTC,CASSITGGGSTYEQYF
TRBJ1-1,.,once,TRBV30,TGTGCCTGGAGTCGGCGCAGGCCCTCAGGGAACACTGAAGCTTTCTTT,CAWSRRRPSGNTEAFF
TRBJ1-2,.,.,TRBV4-3,TGCGCCAGCAGCCAAGAGAGCATCTTCGGAGGGGACTATGGCTACACCTTC,CASSQESIFGGDYGYTF
TRBJ2-3,.,.,TRBV5-1,TGCGCCAGCAGACTCCGGACGGGAAGCACAGATACGCAGTATTTT,CASRLRTGSTDTQYF
TRBJ1-1,.,.,TRBV7-8,TGTGCCAGCAGCTTAGTAGGGGGGGTGAACACTGAAGCTTTCTTT,CASSLVGGVNTEAFF
TRBJ1-1,.,few,TRBV30,TGTGCCTGGACAAGGCAGGGAAACACTGAAGCTTTCTTT,CAWTRQGNTEAFF
TRBJ2-2,.,.,TRBV2,TGTGCCAGCGCACAATTGCCATATTTACTGTTTTTT,CASAQLPYLLFF
TRBJ2-7,.,.,TRBV7-2,TGTGCCAGCAGCCAGGGACACAGTTCCTACGAGCAGTACTTC,CASSQGHSSYEQYF
TRBJ2-5,.,.,TRBV5-4,TGTGCCAGCAGCTTGATTGGTAGCCTCCAAGAGACCCAGTACTTC,CASSLIGSLQETQYF
TRBJ2-1,TRBD2,once,TRBV6-1,TGTGCCAGCAGTGTTGTTAGCGGGGGGGCAGGGAATGAGCAGTTCTTC,CASSVVSGGAGNEQFF
TRBJ1-1,.,.,TRBV6-5,TGTGCCAGCAGTTACTCGTTTTCTCGCACTGAAGCTTTCTTT,CASSYSFSRTEAFF
TRBJ2-5,TRBD2,few,TRBV18,TGTGCCAGCTCGGAAGGGACTACCCAAGAGACCCAGTACTTC,CASSEGTTQETQYF
TRBJ2-7,.,.,TRBV30,TGTGCCTGGAGTGTAAGTAGATGGGCCCCCCAGGTCCCCCGGGAGCAGTACTTC,CAWSVSRWAPQVPREQYF
TRBJ1-2,.,few,TRBV11-2,TGTGCCAGCAGCTCAACAGCAGGGGTTGGAGACTATGGCTACACCTTC,CASSSTAGVGDYGYTF
TRBJ1-2,.,.,TRBV4-2,TGTGCCAGCAGCTTGGGGAGGAATGGCTACACCTTC,CASSLGRNGYTF
TRBJ1-2,.,.,TRBV7-9,TGTGCCAGCAGCTGGGGGGACAAGCCCGGCTACACCTTC,CASSWGDKPGYTF
TRBJ1-1,TRBD1,once,TRBV18,TGTGCCAGCTCGCCATCAGGACAGGGGGAGGCTTTCTTT,CASSPSGQGEAFF
TRBJ2-2,.,.,TRBV29-1,TGCAGCGTTGTGGCCGACTTGGGGGAGCTGTTTTTT,CSVVADLGELFF
TRBJ1-5,.,.,TRBV5-3,TGTGCCAGAAGCTTGCCCCGGGTCCGGGATCAGCCCCAGCATTTT,CARSLPRVRDQPQHF
TRBJ2-2,.,few,TRBV5-4,TGTGCCAGCAGCTTGGCAGGGACGAACACCGGGGAGCTGTTTTTT,CASSLAGTNTGELFF
TRBJ1-2,.,.,TRBV6-5,TGTGCCAGCAGTTACTCGTATAGGTTTACCAACTATGGCTACACCTTC,CASSYSYRFTNYGYTF
TRBJ1-6,TRBD1,once,TRBV28,TGTGCCAGCAGTCCCGGACAGGGTTTGCATTCACCCCTCCACTTT,CASSPGQGLHSPLHF
TRBJ1-1,.,.,TRBV9,TGTGCCAGCAACCAGGGACAACCGAACACTGAAGCTTTCTTT,CASNQGQPNTEAFF
TRBJ2-5,TRBD1,once,TRBV7-9,TGTGCCAGCAGCTTATTTCTGGACAGGGGGTATGAGACCCAGTACTTC,CASSLFLDRGYETQYF
TRBJ2-3,TRBD1,.,TRBV6-6,TGTGCCAGCAGCCCCCGGACAGGGAGAACAGATACGCAGTATTTT,CASSPRTGRTDTQYF
TRBJ2-7,.,.,TRBV9,TGTGCCAGCAGCGCCTCGACTAGGGTTAGCGAGCAGTACTTC,CASSASTRVSEQYF
TRBJ1-5,.,.,TRBV7-8,TGTGCCAGCAGCTACTCCAGTCTCGCCGTTAATCAGCCCCAGCATTTT,CASSYSSLAVNQPQHF
TRBJ2-1,.,.,TRBV25-1,TGTGCACCAGCAAGGGGGGAACGCTACAATGAGCAGTTCTTC,CAPARGERYNEQFF
TRBJ1-2,.,.,TRBV6-6,TGTGCCAGCAGTTACCCCCGCGAAGGACGGTATGGCTACACCTTC,CASSYPREGRYGYTF
TRBJ1-6,TRBD1,few,TRBV6-5,TGTGCCAGCAGTTATCGGACAGGAGGACATACTTCACCCCTCCACTTT,CASSYRTGGHTSPLHF
TRBJ2-3,TRBD2,few,TRBV7-2,TGTGCCAGCAGCTTAGTAAGCGGGGGATCCCCTAGCACAGATACGCAGTATTTT,CASSLVSGGSPSTDTQYF
TRBJ1-6,.,.,TRBV18,TGTGCCAGCTCGCTCGGGCAGGATAATTCACCCCTCCACTTT,CASSLGQDNSPLHF
TRBJ2-1,.,.,TRBV4-3,TGCGCCAGCAGCCAAGGGGGTCCAGGGATGTCAGTCAATGAGCAGTTCTTC,CASSQGGPGMSVNEQFF
TRBJ2-2,.,.,TRBV30,TGTGCCTGGATTAATCCCCGGAGTGGCACCGGGGAGCTGTTTTTT,CAWINPRSGTGELFF
TRBJ2-7,TRBD1,.,TRBV27,TGTGCCAGCAGGGCCCTCGGGACAGGGGGCGGAGAGCAGTACTTC,CASRALGTGGGEQYF
TRBJ1-1,.,.,TRBV27,TGTGCCAGCAGTTTATCTTGGCGAGACGAAGCTTTCTTT,CASSLSWRDEAFF
TRBJ1-2,.,.,TRBV6-5,TGTGCCAGCAGCCCCCGGGGGGCTGGCTACACCTTC,CASSPRGAGYTF
TRBJ2-7,TRBD1,.,TRBV28,TGTGCCAGCAGGGAGGACAGGGTCCATACCTACGAGCAGTACTTC,CASREDRVHTYEQYF